The clone carrying this T cell receptor (beta chain) was picked up a small number of times. CDR1 LGHNA and CDR2 YNFKEQ come from the germline V gene. CDR3 size: 17 residues. V shed 1 base and J 2 bases; nucleotides not matched to a gene: 5. The data were taken from a study of T cells in Graves' hyperthyroidism and ophthalmopathy. Study background: Peripheral blood samples were taken at initial diagnosis, prior to any treatment.

TCR beta CDR3 sequences were amplified from RNA transcripts. First-round RT-PCR targeting the TCR CDR3 was performed with the HTBI primer set. TCRdb reprocessed the multiplex PCR reads via MiXCR and lists one record per CDR3 protein. The sample contains over 350,000 distinct CDR3 sequences, roughly 14% of which appear only once. Investigators excluded patients with uncontrolled infection, other autoimmune disease, pregnancy or lactation. Diagnosis relied on clinical symptoms, serum thyroxine and TRAb, thyroid ultrasound and orbital computed tomography. This sequence originates from a man between 18 and 35 years old with Graves' ophthalmopathy. Input material: blood. V gene TRBV4-2 combines with J gene TRBJ2-1, with TRBD2 identical over 10 bases. The CDR3 DNA reads TGTGCCAGCAGCCAAGCTTTCCTAGCGGGAGCCTACAATGAGCAGTTCTTC. It yields the protein CASSQAFLAGAYNEQFF.